Listed below are T cell receptor beta chains from one sample, sequenced in a study of T cell repertoires in cytomegalovirus infection. TCRdb re-called the reads with MiXCR, one entry per CDR3 protein. Found here are some 150,000 distinct CDR3 sequences, around 20% of them singletons; the top ten hold roughly 9.8%. Specimen: PBMCs. The receptors were gathered from a human donor in good health (CMV status not recorded). Some clones in this sample may be carry-over from other donors' samples. Both conserved end residues are part of each CDR3. D genes are given only for firm matches. Not every row has a clone size; where given, it reads once, few, many or a size class.

j_gene | d_gene | v_gene | abundance | CDR3aa
TRBJ2-1 | . | TRBV2 | . | CASRRGDEQFF
TRBJ1-5 | . | TRBV6-8 | . | CASRRQANQPQHF
TRBJ2-1 | TRBD2 | TRBV7-2 | few | CASSLGERGHEQFF
TRBJ2-3 | . | TRBV4-3 | few | CASSQGGGSTDTQYF
TRBJ2-1 | TRBD1 | TRBV19 | . | CASSHQPGQGPYNEQFF
TRBJ2-5 | . | TRBV7-2 | many | CASSLNPGARQETQYF
TRBJ2-2 | . | TRBV6-5 | . | CASSYGNLNTGELFF
TRBJ1-2 | TRBD1 | TRBV28 | few | CASSFGTANYGYTF
TRBJ1-5 | . | TRBV29-1 | . | CSVETDSGQPQHF
TRBJ2-3 | TRBD2 | TRBV7-3 | many | CASSSLAGGPDTQYF
TRBJ2-2 | . | TRBV28 | many | CASSRLTPRTGEDTGELFF
TRBJ1-1 | TRBD1 | TRBV2 | few | CASSEGQGIAEAFF
TRBJ2-7 | TRBD2 | TRBV12-3/TRBV12-4 | . | CASSPRLARNEQYF
TRBJ1-5 | . | TRBV30 | few | CAWIPEGRVNQPQHF
TRBJ2-7 | . | TRBV19 | . | CASSTSSRGNEQYF
TRBJ1-5 | TRBD1 | TRBV12-3/TRBV12-4 | many | CASRATGNQPQHF
TRBJ2-3 | . | TRBV6-1 | . | CASSRADTQYF
TRBJ2-1 | . | TRBV20-1 | few | CSAREQGYEQFF
TRBJ2-5 | TRBD2 | TRBV7-9 | . | CASSTRLAGGETQYF
TRBJ2-1 | TRBD2 | TRBV28 | few | CASSLLLAGVLNEQFF
TRBJ2-2 | TRBD1 | TRBV7-3 | few | CASSFRTGDTGELFF
TRBJ2-2 | . | TRBV28 | few | CASRTGPGELFF
TRBJ1-1 | . | TRBV6-2/TRBV6-3 | few | CASSLGPNEAFF
TRBJ1-4 | . | TRBV7-9 | . | CASSAPGSGAEKLFF
TRBJ2-1 | TRBD1 | TRBV7-2 | . | CASIRTGGYNEQFF
TRBJ2-3 | TRBD2 | TRBV2 | few | CASSGSGGGTDTQYF
TRBJ2-3 | . | TRBV28 | . | CASSLFGGAADTQYF
TRBJ2-5 | TRBD2 | TRBV7-8 | many | CASSTRGGGETQYF
TRBJ2-1 | . | TRBV20-1 | few | CSARDTSNEQFF
TRBJ1-6 | TRBD1 | TRBV27 | few | CASSSNRGSSYNSPLHF
TRBJ1-2 | . | TRBV5-1 | . | CASSHGEGGAGYTF
TRBJ2-7 | . | TRBV30 | . | CAWSPSGDEQYF
TRBJ2-1 | TRBD1 | TRBV11-3 | few | CASGRDSSYNEQFF
TRBJ2-3 | . | TRBV2 | few | CASSEGLRTDTQYF
TRBJ1-1 | . | TRBV7-2 | . | CASSLWTTTEAFF
TRBJ1-4 | . | TRBV11-2 | . | CASIFRGGGLLGKLFF
TRBJ2-5 | . | TRBV20-1 | . | CSANSKETQYF
TRBJ1-2 | . | TRBV12-3/TRBV12-4 | few | CASLGQTYGYTF
TRBJ2-7 | . | TRBV6-1 | few | CASSEGGGQYF
TRBJ2-1 | . | TRBV4-1 | . | CASSQGAGRNEQCF
TRBJ1-1 | TRBD1 | TRBV19 | few | CASSVRDRGTEAFF
TRBJ2-2 | TRBD1 | TRBV11-2 | . | CASILQGALPGALFF
TRBJ1-4 | . | TRBV7-2 | many | CASSSGQLSATNEKLFF
TRBJ1-3 | TRBD1 | TRBV7-9 | few | CASSRTGGHTIYF
TRBJ2-7 | . | TRBV15 | few | CATSRDQGMDEQYF
TRBJ2-1 | . | TRBV7-2 | many | CASGLQGPRSYNEQFF
TRBJ2-5 | TRBD2 | TRBV28 | few | CASKRLAGAYEKTQYF
TRBJ2-1 | . | TRBV7-2 | many | CASSLYPGTKNEQFF
TRBJ1-1 | . | TRBV12-3/TRBV12-4 | . | CASSWFGGEAFF
TRBJ1-2 | TRBD1 | TRBV28 | . | CASSLPGQGFGGYTF
TRBJ2-6 | . | TRBV28 | few | CASSPHSGARSSGANVLTF
TRBJ2-3 | . | TRBV11-3 | few | CASSLTWADTQYF
TRBJ1-4 | . | TRBV20-1 | . | CSARRPATNEKLFF
TRBJ1-6 | TRBD1 | TRBV2 | few | CASSESGGNSPLHF
TRBJ2-2 | TRBD1 | TRBV6-6 | . | CASGKTGGVRELFF
TRBJ1-2 | . | TRBV6-6 | . | CASSGPLSYGYTF
TRBJ1-1 | TRBD1 | TRBV7-9 | . | CASSLERQGSAFF
TRBJ1-1 | . | TRBV28 | . | CASSLSGGTEAFF
TRBJ1-2 | TRBD1 | TRBV28 | few | CASSLYRGFYGYTF